This TCR beta chain appears in the sequencing data of a study of shared clonotypes between healthy human individuals. Selected positively for CCR7 and CD45RO-negative, naive CD8 cells excluded terminally differentiated effector memory CD45RA+ cells. Sorted subsets were amplified in replicate PCRs using 200 ng DNA, 30,000 to 35,000 T cell genomes. Profiling relied on immunoSEQ multiplex PCR, and the TCRdb table lists in-frame clones only, not all of them. Of about 550,000 clones listed, nearly 97% are singletons. The CDR3 runs to 13 residues. Trimming cost V 4 bases and J 9 bases, with 15 bases left between them. Germline-derived CDR1 and CDR2 are LNHDA and SQIVND (reference sequence).

The J gene is TRBJ1-1, the V gene TRBV19; D gene ambiguous. The source of this sequence is a woman aged 30 to 39 in good health. Sequenced material: naive CD8+ T cells sorted from blood. In nucleotides, the CDR3 is TGTGCCAGTAGTACAGGAGGAATGACGAAAGCTTTCTTT. It codes for CASSTGGMTKAFF.